This T cell receptor beta chain came from a study of T-cell memory formation after mild COVID-19. Whole-study context: The study found TCR clusters largely donor specific.

The V end was cut by 5 bases, the J end by 4 bases, with 18 bases between. The CDR3 is made up of 15 amino acids. CDR1 is LNHDA, CDR2 SQIVND, per germline (reference sequence). About this clonotype itself: Its antigen is as yet unknown.

Overall study findings and caveats: Cross-reactive memory seemingly joined, as some responding clones were found in pre-infection memory.

One entry per CDR3 protein results from TCRdb running MiXCR on the 5' RACE reads. The sample lists about 560,000 distinct CDR3 sequences, approximately 21% occurring once. The V and J genes are TRBV19 and TRBJ2-7, with D maybe TRBD1 (5 bases). The sequenced sample was PBMCs or a T cell subset sorted from them (not recorded which). The clonotype comes from an adult woman who had mild COVID-19 (a few samples of this study predate the infection). Cell type and time point are not known. CDR3 protein: CASSWSGKGRYEQYF. The DNA of the CDR3 is TGTGCCAGTAGTTGGTCAGGGAAGGGTCGGTACGAGCAGTACTTC.